This T cell receptor (beta chain) was identified in a study of T cell responses to AZD1222 COVID-19 vaccine. Regarding the study as a whole: The repertoires were collected only after the peak T cell response. Donors were mostly white British, more females; clonal diversity possibly underestimated.

About this clone itself: Its specificity is unknown.

Repertoires were generated with immunoSEQ multiplex PCR, while TCRdb's copy carries only in-frame clones and drops some. The top ten hold about 3% of the sample, which has roughly 78,000 clones, over 80% seen once. V lost 7 bases to trimming and J lost 11 bases, with 17 bases between them. The CDR3 is 12 residues long. Germline V gene lookup returns CDR1 SNHLY and CDR2 FYNNEI. The chain carries TRBV2 and TRBJ1-1; TRBD1 is a possible D gene (5 bases). Sequencing was performed on peripheral blood, taken on day 0 of AZD1222 vaccination. The TCR comes from an adult in good health. This chain's CDR3 is CASNDWGVGAFF. The CDR3 region has the DNA TGTGCCAGCAACGACTGGGGGGTTGGCGCTTTCTTT.